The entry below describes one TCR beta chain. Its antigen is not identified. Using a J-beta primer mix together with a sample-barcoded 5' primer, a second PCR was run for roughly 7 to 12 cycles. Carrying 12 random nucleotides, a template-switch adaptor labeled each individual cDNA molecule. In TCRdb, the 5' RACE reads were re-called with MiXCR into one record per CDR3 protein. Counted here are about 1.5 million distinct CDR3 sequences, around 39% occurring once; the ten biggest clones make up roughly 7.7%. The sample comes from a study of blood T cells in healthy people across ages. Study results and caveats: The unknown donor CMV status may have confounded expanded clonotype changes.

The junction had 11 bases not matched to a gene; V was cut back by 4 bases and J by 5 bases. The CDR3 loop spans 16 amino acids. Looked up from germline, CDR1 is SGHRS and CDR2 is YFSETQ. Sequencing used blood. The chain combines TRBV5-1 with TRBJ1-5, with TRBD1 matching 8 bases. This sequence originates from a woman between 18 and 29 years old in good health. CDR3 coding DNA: TGCGCCAGCAGCCCATCTGGGCAGGGGGCTTATCAGCCCCAGCATTTT. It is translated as CASSPSGQGAYQPQHF. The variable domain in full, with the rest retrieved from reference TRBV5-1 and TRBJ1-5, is KAGVTQTPRYLIKTRGQQVTLSCSPISGHRSVSWYQQTPGQGLQFLFEYFSETQRNKGNFPGRFSGRQFSNSRSEMNVSTLELGDSALYLCASSPSGQGAYQPQHFGDGTRLSIL.